These T cell receptor beta chains were read from a single sample in a study of CD8 T cells in Susac syndrome. TCRdb recomputed calls from the immunoSEQ multiplex PCR reads with MiXCR, one row per CDR3 protein. The table records 51,000 or so distinct CDR3 sequences, 93% of them present only once. The sample consisted of CD8+ T cells from PBMCs. The receptors come from a human donor in good health. CDR3s include the opening cysteine and the closing phenylalanine or tryptophan. D genes are given only for firm matches. The size of a clone is reported for some rows only, either as once, few or many, or as a class for expanded clones.

d_call: -; clone_size: once; v_call: TRBV5-1; j_call: TRBJ2-2; cdr3_nt: TGCGCCAGCAGGGATGGGACTTCGAACACCGGGGAGCTGTTTTTT; cdr3_aa: CASRDGTSNTGELFF
d_call: -; clone_size: -; v_call: TRBV29-1; j_call: TRBJ2-2; cdr3_nt: TGCAGCGTTTTCCGGACCCCCGGGGAGCTGTTTTTT; cdr3_aa: CSVFRTPGELFF
d_call: TRBD2; clone_size: -; v_call: TRBV15; j_call: TRBJ2-1; cdr3_nt: TGTGCCACCAGCCGGGGCGAGGGACTAGAAGATGAGCAGTTCTTC; cdr3_aa: CATSRGEGLEDEQFF
d_call: -; clone_size: -; v_call: TRBV5-1; j_call: TRBJ2-7; cdr3_nt: TGCGCCAGCAGCTTGGTGAGTGCCTACGAGCAGTACTTC; cdr3_aa: CASSLVSAYEQYF
d_call: -; clone_size: -; v_call: TRBV19; j_call: TRBJ1-1; cdr3_nt: TGTGCCAGTAGTATAGCTGGGACTGGTAACACTGAAGCTTTCTTT; cdr3_aa: CASSIAGTGNTEAFF
d_call: -; clone_size: -; v_call: TRBV3-1; j_call: TRBJ2-3; cdr3_nt: TGTGCCAGCAGCCAAGAGTGGGACCATATCACAGATACGCAGTATTTT; cdr3_aa: CASSQEWDHITDTQYF
d_call: -; clone_size: -; v_call: TRBV4-2; j_call: TRBJ2-5; cdr3_nt: TGTGCCAGCAGCCAAGGATCGCGGGACCCCGTAGGGTGGGAGACCCAGTACTTC; cdr3_aa: CASSQGSRDPVGWETQYF
d_call: -; clone_size: -; v_call: TRBV12-3/TRBV12-4; j_call: TRBJ1-5; cdr3_nt: TGTGCCAGCAGTTTAGCTGTTGAACAGCATTTT; cdr3_aa: CASSLAVEQHF
d_call: -; clone_size: few; v_call: TRBV11-2; j_call: TRBJ2-7; cdr3_nt: TGTGCCAGCAGCTTAAGTTTGGGCTACGAGCAGTACTTC; cdr3_aa: CASSLSLGYEQYF
d_call: TRBD1; clone_size: -; v_call: TRBV6-4; j_call: TRBJ2-2; cdr3_nt: TGTGCCAGTTCGGGACAGTTGAACACCGGGGAGCTGTTTTTT; cdr3_aa: CASSGQLNTGELFF
d_call: -; clone_size: -; v_call: TRBV5-1; j_call: TRBJ2-7; cdr3_nt: TGCGCCAGCAGCTTGGTCGGACCCACCTACGAGCAGTACTTC; cdr3_aa: CASSLVGPTYEQYF
d_call: -; clone_size: -; v_call: TRBV27; j_call: TRBJ1-1; cdr3_nt: TGTGCCAGCAGTACCCAGGGCGCTGAAGCTTTCTTT; cdr3_aa: CASSTQGAEAFF
d_call: -; clone_size: -; v_call: TRBV29-1; j_call: TRBJ2-7; cdr3_nt: TGCAGCGCCGCCACAGGGTTAAGGTCCTACGAGCAGTACTTC; cdr3_aa: CSAATGLRSYEQYF
d_call: -; clone_size: once; v_call: TRBV5-6; j_call: TRBJ1-1; cdr3_nt: TGTGCCAGCAGCTTTTGGCAGGGCAAACAAGCTTTCTTT; cdr3_aa: CASSFWQGKQAFF
d_call: TRBD2; clone_size: -; v_call: TRBV7-6; j_call: TRBJ2-7; cdr3_nt: TGTGCCAGCAGTCCCACTAGCGGGACTACTACCTACGAGCAGTACTTC; cdr3_aa: CASSPTSGTTTYEQYF
d_call: -; clone_size: -; v_call: TRBV5-8; j_call: TRBJ2-7; cdr3_nt: TGTGCCAGCAGCTTGGGGTCGGGTTTTTGGGACGAGCAGTACTTC; cdr3_aa: CASSLGSGFWDEQYF
d_call: -; clone_size: few; v_call: TRBV2; j_call: TRBJ2-7; cdr3_nt: TGTGCCAGCAGTGACAGAGGTTACTACGAGCAGTACTTC; cdr3_aa: CASSDRGYYEQYF